This T cell receptor beta chain originates from a study of blood T cell repertoires in COVID-19. About the research overall: Before being deemed recovered, Cohort 3 donors had two negative PCRs, clearance, or symptom resolution. The analysed material was cDNA or gDNA that came from T cells, B-cell-depleted T cells, or PBMCs.

Sequencing was performed with immunoSEQ multiplex PCR; in TCRdb, only in-frame clones are kept and a portion is missing. The sample includes hundreds of thousands of clones, 80% to 90% of them seen just once. Germline V lookup: CDR1 SGHRS, CDR2 YFSETQ. Unmatched junction bases numbered 11, after V lost 4 bases and J lost 5 bases. The CDR3 runs 16 residues. The V call is TRBV5-1, the J call TRBJ2-7, with 11 bases identical to TRBD2. Source material: PBMCs or T cells enriched from blood (not recorded which). This sequence was found in a man between 35 and 55 years old in a cohort exposed to, infected with or recovered from COVID-19 (not recorded which). CDR3 residues: CASSDLRASGRHEQYF. In DNA form, the CDR3 reads TGCGCCAGCAGCGATCTTCGGGCTAGCGGGAGGCACGAGCAGTACTTC.